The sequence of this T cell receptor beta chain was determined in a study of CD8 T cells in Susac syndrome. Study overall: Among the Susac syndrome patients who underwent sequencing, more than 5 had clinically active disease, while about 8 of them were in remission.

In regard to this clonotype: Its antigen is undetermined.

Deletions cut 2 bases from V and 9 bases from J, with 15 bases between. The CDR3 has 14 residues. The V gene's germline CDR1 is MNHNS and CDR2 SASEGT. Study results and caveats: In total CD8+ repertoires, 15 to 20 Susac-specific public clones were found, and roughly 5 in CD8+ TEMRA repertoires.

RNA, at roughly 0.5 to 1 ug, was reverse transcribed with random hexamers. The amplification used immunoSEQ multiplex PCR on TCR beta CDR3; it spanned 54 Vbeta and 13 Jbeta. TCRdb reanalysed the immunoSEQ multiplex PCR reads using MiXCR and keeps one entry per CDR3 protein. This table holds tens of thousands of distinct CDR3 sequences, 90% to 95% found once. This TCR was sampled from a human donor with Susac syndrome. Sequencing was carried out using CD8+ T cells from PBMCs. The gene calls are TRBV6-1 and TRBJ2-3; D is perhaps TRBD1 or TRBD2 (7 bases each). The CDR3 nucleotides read TGTGCCAGCAGTGAAAATACAGGGGAGGGGACGCAGTATTTT. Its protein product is CASSENTGEGTQYF.